The clone carrying this TCR beta chain is medium-sized. As yet, its antigen is unknown. This sample includes further DNA sequences coding for the same CDR3. TCRdb's table, derived via immunoSEQ multiplex PCR, lists solely in-frame clones and lacks some. The sample holds some 100,000 clones, around nine tenths seen once. Individuals having autoimmune disease history or systemic immunosuppression were not enrolled. The data were taken from a study of OX40 agonist ivuxolimab in advanced cancers. Overall study findings and caveats: At 0.1 to 3.0 mg/kg, CD4+ and CD8+ blood T cells expanded clonally by week 6.

The CDR3 consists of 14 residues. V shed 7 bases and J shed 1 base, with 10 bases lying between them. Germline V gives CDR1 MNHNY, CDR2 SVGAGI (reference sequence). J is TRBJ2-2 and V is TRBV6-6, with D possibly being TRBD1 (6 bases). This sequence was found in an adult with an advanced solid tumor such as melanoma, head and neck, liver or kidney cancer. The sample in question was CD4+ or CD8+ T cells sorted from blood, obtained in a trial of the OX40 agonist ivuxolimab. The CDR3 nucleotides read TGTGCCAGCACCCTGGACAGGAACACCGGGGAGCTGTTTTTT. It translates to CASTLDRNTGELFF.